These 5 T cell receptor beta chains came from one sample sequenced in a study of blood T cell repertoires in COVID-19. TCRdb's table, derived via immunoSEQ multiplex PCR, lists solely in-frame clones and lacks some. The sample shows around 290,000 clones, around 90% of them seen only once. The sample taken for sequencing was PBMCs or T cells enriched from blood (not recorded which). The source of these receptors is a woman aged 40 to 55 who had recovered from COVID-19.

The chain joins TRBV30 to TRBJ1-1; 10 bases map to TRBD1. This CDR3 spans 15 amino acids. V shed 4 bases and J 2 bases; nucleotides not matched to a gene: 7. Germline CDR1 reads GTSNPN; CDR2 reads SVGIG (reference sequence). DNA of the CDR3: TGTGCCTGGATCCGGGACAGGGGCACAAACACTGAAGCTTTCTTT. It specifies CAWIRDRGTNTEAFF.

This chain connects TRBV5-1 to TRBJ2-2; unclear D gene. V was cut by 0 bases and J by 2 bases, with 5 bases left in between. CDR1 and CDR2 (germline): SGHRS, YFSETQ. The CDR3 spans 14 residues. CDR3 DNA: TGCGCCAGCAGCTTGGACAGCAACACCGGGGAGCTGTTTTTT. This sequence encodes CASSLDSNTGELFF.

The rearrangement uses TRBV6-6 and TRBJ2-7; 9 bases map to TRBD2. Germline CDR1 is MNHNY and CDR2 is SVGAGI (reference sequence). The CDR3 extends over 14 amino acids. The trim removed 6 bases at V and 6 bases at J, leaving 9 bases unmatched. CDR3 sequence (DNA): TGTGCCAGCAGAGTACCCGGGACTAGCTCCGAGCAGTACTTC. Encoded protein: CASRVPGTSSEQYF.

The chain combines TRBV9 with TRBJ2-2; D is undetermined. The CDR3 has 15 amino acids. The ends were cut back, 0 bases at V and 0 bases at J, with 6 bases in the middle. Germline-derived CDR1 and CDR2 are SGDLS and YYNGEE. Written as DNA, the CDR3 is TGTGCCAGCAGCGTAGCTACAGCGAACACCGGGGAGCTGTTTTTT. The encoded protein is CASSVATANTGELFF. Looking up the rest from reference TRBV9 and TRBJ2-2 gives the full variable domain: DSGVTQTPKHLITATGQRVTLRCSPRSGDLSVYWYQQSLDQGLQFLIQYYNGEERAKGNILERFSAQQFPDLHSELNLSSLELGDSALYFCASSVATANTGELFFGEGSRLTVL.

This chain links TRBV7-2 with TRBJ2-5; 9 nucleotides align to TRBD1. The V and J ends lost 2 bases and 4 bases, in that order; junction bases with no gene match: 8. The CDR3 sequence is 16 residues long. Per germline, CDR1 SGHTA and CDR2 FQGNSA. CDR3 coding DNA: TGTGCCAGCAGCTTAACAGGGGGCGTCTTGACAGAGACCCAGTACTTC. Its protein product is CASSLTGGVLTETQYF.